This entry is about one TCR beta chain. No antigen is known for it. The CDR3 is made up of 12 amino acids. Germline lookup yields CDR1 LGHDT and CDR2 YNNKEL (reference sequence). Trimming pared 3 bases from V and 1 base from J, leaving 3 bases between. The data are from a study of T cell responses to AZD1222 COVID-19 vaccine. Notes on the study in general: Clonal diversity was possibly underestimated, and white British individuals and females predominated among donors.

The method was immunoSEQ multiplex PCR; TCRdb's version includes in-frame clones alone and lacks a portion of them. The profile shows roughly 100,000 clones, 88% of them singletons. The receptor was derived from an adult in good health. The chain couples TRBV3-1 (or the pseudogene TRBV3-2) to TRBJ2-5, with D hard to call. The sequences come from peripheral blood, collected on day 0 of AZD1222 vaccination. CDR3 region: CASSQIQETQYF. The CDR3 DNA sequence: TGTGCCAGCAGCCAGATCCAAGAGACCCAGTACTTC.